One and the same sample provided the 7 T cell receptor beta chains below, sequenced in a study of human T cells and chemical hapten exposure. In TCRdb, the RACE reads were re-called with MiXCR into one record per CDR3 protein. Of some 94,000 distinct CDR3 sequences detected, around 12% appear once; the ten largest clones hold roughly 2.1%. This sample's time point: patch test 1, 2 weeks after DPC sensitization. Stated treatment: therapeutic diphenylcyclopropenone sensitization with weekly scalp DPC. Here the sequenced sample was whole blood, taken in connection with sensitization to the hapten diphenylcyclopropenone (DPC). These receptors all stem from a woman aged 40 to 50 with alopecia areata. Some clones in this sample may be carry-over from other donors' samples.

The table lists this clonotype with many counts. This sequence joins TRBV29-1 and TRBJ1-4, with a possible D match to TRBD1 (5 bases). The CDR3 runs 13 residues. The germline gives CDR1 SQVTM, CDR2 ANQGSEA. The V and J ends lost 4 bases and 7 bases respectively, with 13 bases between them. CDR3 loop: CSVAYQGFEKLFF. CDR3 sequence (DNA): TGCAGCGTTGCCTACCAGGGCTTTGAAAAACTGTTTTTT.

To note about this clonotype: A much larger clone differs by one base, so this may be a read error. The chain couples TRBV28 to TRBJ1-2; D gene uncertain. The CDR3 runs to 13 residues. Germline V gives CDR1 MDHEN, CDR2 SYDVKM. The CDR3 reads CASSLDRRYGFTF. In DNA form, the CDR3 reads TGTGCCAGCAGTTTAGACCGGCGCTATGGCTTCACCTTC.

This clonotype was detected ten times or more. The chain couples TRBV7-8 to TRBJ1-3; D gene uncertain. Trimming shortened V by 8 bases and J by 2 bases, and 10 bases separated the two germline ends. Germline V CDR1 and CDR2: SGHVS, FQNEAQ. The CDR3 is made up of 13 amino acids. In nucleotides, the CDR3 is TGTGCCAGCGAAAACCCCCCTGGAAACACCATATATTTT. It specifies CASENPPGNTIYF.

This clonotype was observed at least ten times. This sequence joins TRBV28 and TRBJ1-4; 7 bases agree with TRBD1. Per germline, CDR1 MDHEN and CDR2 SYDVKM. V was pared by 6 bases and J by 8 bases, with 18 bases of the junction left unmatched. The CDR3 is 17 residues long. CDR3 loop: CASRGWEGANVYEKLFF. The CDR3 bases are TGTGCCAGCAGAGGATGGGAGGGGGCGAATGTTTACGAAAAACTGTTTTTT.

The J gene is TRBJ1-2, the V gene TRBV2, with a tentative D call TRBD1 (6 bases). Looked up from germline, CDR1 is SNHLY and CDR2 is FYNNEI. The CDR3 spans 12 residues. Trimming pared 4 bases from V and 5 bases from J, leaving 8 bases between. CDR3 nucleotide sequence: TGTGCCAGCAGTGTGGACAGATATGGCTACACCTTC. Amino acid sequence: CASSVDRYGYTF.

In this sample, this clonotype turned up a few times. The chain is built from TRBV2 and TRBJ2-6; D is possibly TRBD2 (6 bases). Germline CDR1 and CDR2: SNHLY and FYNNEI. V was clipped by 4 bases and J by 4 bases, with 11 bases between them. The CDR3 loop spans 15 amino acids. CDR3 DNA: TGTGCCAGCAGTGCGGCGGGATCCGGGGCCAACGTCCTGACTTTC. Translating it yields CASSAAGSGANVLTF.

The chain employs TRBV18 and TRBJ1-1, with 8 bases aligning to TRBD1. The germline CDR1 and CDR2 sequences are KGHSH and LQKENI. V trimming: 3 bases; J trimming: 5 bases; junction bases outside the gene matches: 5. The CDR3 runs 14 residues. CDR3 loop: CASSPRTGRTEAFF. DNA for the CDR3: TGTGCCAGCTCACCCCGGACAGGGAGGACTGAAGCTTTCTTT. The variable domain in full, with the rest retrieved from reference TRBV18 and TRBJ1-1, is NAGVMQNPRHLVRRRGQEARLRCSPMKGHSHVYWYRQLPEEGLKFMVYLQKENIIDESGMPKERFSAEFPKEGPSILRIQQVVRGDSAAYFCASSPRTGRTEAFFGQGTRLTVV.